Each of the 9 T cell receptor beta chains below was sequenced from the same sample in a study of blood T cell repertoires in COVID-19. Clones were sequenced by immunoSEQ multiplex PCR, and TCRdb holds only the in-frame ones, with some missing. Among some 170,000 clones listed, roughly 84% were seen once. What was sequenced was peripheral blood. These receptors were taken from a woman between 35 and 50 years old with COVID-19, enrolled during active disease.

The chain employs TRBV4-1 and TRBJ2-5; 9 bases are shared with TRBD1. Germline CDR1 is MGHRA and CDR2 is YSYEKL. Trimming at V came to 1 base and at J to 4 bases, leaving 4 bases not matched to a gene. This CDR3 has 15 amino acids. The CDR3 is CASSQGGQGVETQYF. The CDR3 region has the DNA TGCGCCAGCAGCCAAGGGGGACAGGGAGTAGAGACCCAGTACTTC.

This clone was detected only a few times. The chain links TRBV24-1 to TRBJ1-2; 8 bases line up with TRBD1. The length of the CDR3 is 15 residues. Unmatched junction bases numbered 8, after V lost 5 bases and J lost 4 bases. Germline CDR1 KGHDR, CDR2 SFDVKD. The CDR3 DNA is TGTGCCACCAGTGTCCTCGCAGGGGGCGGCTATGGCTACACCTTC. It translates to CATSVLAGGGYGYTF.

The J gene is TRBJ1-2, the V gene TRBV24-1, with D possibly TRBD1 on 6 matching bases. V was pared by 1 base and J by 6 bases, with 8 bases between. Germline assignment: CDR1 KGHDR and CDR2 SFDVKD. This CDR3 contains 13 residues. The CDR3 loop is CATSDLTGNGYTF. CDR3 bases: TGTGCCACCAGTGATTTAACAGGGAATGGCTACACCTTC.

V usage is TRBV29-1 and J usage is TRBJ1-5, with D possibly TRBD1 on 6 matching bases. The V and J ends lost 0 bases and 6 bases respectively, with 12 bases between them. CDR1 and CDR2 from the germline V gene are SQVTM and ANQGSEA. CDR3 length: 14 residues. Here the CDR3 DNA reads TGCAGCGTTGAAGACCCCAGGGGCGGTCAGCCCCAGCATTTT. As protein: CSVEDPRGGQPQHF. The full variable domain, in which reference TRBV29-1 and TRBJ1-5 provide the parts outside the CDR3, is SAVISQKPSRDICQRGTSLTIQCQVDSQVTMMFWYRQQPGQSLTLIATANQGSEATYESGFVIDKFPISRPNLTFSTLTVSNMSPEDSSIYLCSVEDPRGGQPQHFGDGTRLSIL.

CDR3 region: CASSQGASFNEKLFF. CDR3 DNA sequence: TGTGCCAGCAGCCAAGGGGCGAGTTTTAATGAAAAACTGTTTTTT. V gene TRBV14 combines with J gene TRBJ1-4; D not certain. The CDR3 runs 15 residues. Germline V gene data show CDR1 as SGHDN and CDR2 as FVKESK. V dropped 1 base and J dropped 4 bases, with 10 bases sitting between them.

Only one count was recorded for this clone. The CDR3 DNA is TGCAGTGCTAGTAGGTGGGGACTAGCGGGGGCGATAACCTACGAGCAGTACTTC. It translates to CSASRWGLAGAITYEQYF. The rearrangement joins TRBV20-1 to TRBJ2-7; 14 bases line up with TRBD2. The CDR3 loop spans 18 amino acids. V lost 3 bases, J lost 2 bases, and 12 bases stayed unmatched. Germline V CDR1 and CDR2: DFQATT, SNEGSKA (reference sequence).

The chain combines TRBV20-1 with TRBJ2-3; D is perhaps TRBD2 (5 bases). With 6 bases removed from V and 4 bases from J, the gap between germline ends came to 8 bases. The CDR3 is 11 residues long. Per the germline V gene, CDR1 is DFQATT and CDR2 is SNEGSKA (reference sequence). The CDR3 is CSAPGADTQYF. The CDR3 DNA is TGCAGTGCCCCCGGGGCAGATACGCAGTATTTT.

The genes are TRBV3-1 (or the pseudogene TRBV3-2) and TRBJ2-3; D may be TRBD1 (5 bases). Germline CDR1 is LGHDT and CDR2 is YNNKEL (reference sequence). The CDR3 is made up of 16 amino acids. Trimming stripped 5 bases from V and 2 bases from J, with 17 bases between. The DNA of the CDR3 is TGTGCCAGCAGCGACTCCAGGGATTGGGTCACAGATACGCAGTATTTT. Translated: CASSDSRDWVTDTQYF.

About this clone itself: One end of the junction is discordant with germline, which a read error may explain. This chain joins TRBV27 and TRBJ1-1; no clear D gene. Looked up from germline, CDR1 is MNHEY and CDR2 is SMNVEV (reference sequence). This CDR3 is built from 13 residues. Here the CDR3 DNA reads TGTGCCAGCAGTTTTACGGGGAACGCTGAAGCTTTCTTT. This translates into CASSFTGNAEAFF.